These 10 T cell receptor beta chains were sequenced from one sample in a study of shared clonotypes between healthy human individuals. The method was immunoSEQ multiplex PCR; TCRdb's version includes in-frame clones alone and lacks a portion of them. The sample comprises millions of clones, just over 90% of which are singletons, and over 0.12% rests with the top ten. The sample comprised naive CD4+ T cells sorted from blood. Subset described: CD45RA+ positively selected. Receptor source: a man in his late teens or twenties in good health.

The CDR3 is CASSGDRNIQYF. CDR3 nucleotide sequence: TGTGCCAGCAGCGGGGACAGAAACATTCAGTACTTC. V is TRBV9 and J is TRBJ2-4, with 7 bases that match TRBD1. This CDR3 has 12 amino acids. Germline lookup yields CDR1 SGDLS and CDR2 YYNGEE. The V segment lost 3 bases and the J segment 6 bases; nucleotides outside the gene matches: 0.

The chain employs TRBV7-9 and TRBJ2-5, with D uncertain. Germline V lookup: CDR1 SEHNR, CDR2 FQNEAQ (reference sequence). The CDR3 is 15 residues long. V was trimmed by 2 bases and J by 8 bases, leaving 18 bases between them. CDR3 sequence reads: CASSLSGTIEITQYF. CDR3 nucleotide sequence: TGTGCCAGCAGCTTATCGGGTACAATCGAGATAACCCAGTACTTC.

Details on this clone: Other DNA sequences in the sample encode the same CDR3. V usage is TRBV7-9 and J usage is TRBJ2-7; D is unresolved. V was clipped by 1 base and J by 1 base, with 8 bases between them. The germline CDR1 and CDR2 sequences are SEHNR and FQNEAQ (reference sequence). This CDR3 has 14 amino acids. The CDR3 here is CASSLVAGSYEQYF. Written as DNA, the CDR3 is TGTGCCAGCAGCTTAGTTGCAGGTTCCTACGAGCAGTACTTC.

V and J are TRBV7-2 and TRBJ2-1, with D unclear. Germline assignment: CDR1 SGHTA and CDR2 FQGNSA. CDR3 length equals 14 residues. Trimming left V 3 bases short and J 5 bases short, with 11 bases between. The CDR3 DNA follows: TGTGCCAGCAGCTTCGACGGAACGAACAATGAGCAGTTCTTC. Its protein product is CASSFDGTNNEQFF.

The chain uses TRBV9 and TRBJ2-1; possible D gene TRBD2, 5 bases. The germline gives CDR1 SGDLS, CDR2 YYNGEE. The CDR3 covers 13 residues. V was pared by 4 bases and J by 2 bases, with 7 bases between. Written as DNA, the CDR3 is TGTGCCAGCAGCCCAGCGGCCTACAATGAGCAGTTCTTC. Translating it yields CASSPAAYNEQFF.

CDR3 in amino acids: CASSFPSGGFSYNEQFF. The CDR3 coding sequence is TGTGCCAGCAGCTTCCCTAGCGGGGGGTTCTCCTACAATGAGCAGTTCTTC. The chain combines TRBV5-6 with TRBJ2-1; 11 positions match TRBD2. The CDR3 consists of 17 residues. Germline values: CDR1 SGHDT, CDR2 YYEEEE. Trimming at V came to 2 bases and at J to 0 bases, leaving 4 bases not matched to a gene.

The gene calls are TRBV6-5 and TRBJ2-5, with D perhaps TRBD2 (5 bases). Germline CDR1 is MNHEY and CDR2 is SVGAGI. V lost 5 bases, J lost 5 bases, and 18 bases lay in between. The CDR3 is 15 residues long. CDR3 nucleotides: TGTGCCAGCAGTGCCTCTCTGGCCCGGGGTGAGACCCAGTACTTC. Its translation: CASSASLARGETQYF.

The chain joins TRBV6-4 to TRBJ2-1; 7 positions match TRBD1. Looked up from germline, CDR1 is MRHNA and CDR2 is SNTAGT. V gave up 5 bases and J gave up 2 bases; unmatched junction bases: 9. This CDR3 contains 16 residues. The CDR3 region is CASSLTGTVPYNEQFF. CDR3 DNA: TGTGCCAGCAGTTTGACAGGGACCGTCCCCTACAATGAGCAGTTCTTC.

The rearrangement links TRBV5-8 to TRBJ2-1, with 12 bases that match TRBD2. Germline CDR1 is SGHTS and CDR2 is YDEGEE. Trimming cost V 4 bases and J 0 bases; bases outside gene matches: 8. The CDR3 spans 18 residues. As DNA, the CDR3 is TGTGCCAGCAGCCTCGGACTAGCGGGGACCACCTCCTACAATGAGCAGTTCTTC. It yields the protein CASSLGLAGTTSYNEQFF.

V and J are TRBV25-1 and TRBJ2-5; 11 bases line up with TRBD2. The better agreement between TRBJ2-7 and the DNA end casts doubt on the J call. The CDR3 extends over 16 amino acids. Looked up from germline, CDR1 is MGHDK and CDR2 is SYGVNS. The CDR3 loop is CASSDLTSGGPYEQYF. The CDR3 DNA sequence: TGTGCCAGCAGTGACCTCACTAGCGGGGGTCCCTACGAGCAGTACTTC.